The 27 T cell receptor beta chains given below trace back to one sample, sequenced in a study of shared clonotypes between healthy human individuals. The repertoire was sequenced with immunoSEQ multiplex PCR; TCRdb's copy has only in-frame clones and lacks some. The data show some 700,000 clones, roughly 88% seen once. The sample was memory CD8+ T cells from PBMCs. Sample subset: CD45RO+ cells pooled with CCR7-negative TemRA cells. The origin of the receptors is a man between 18 and 35 years old in good health. Some clones in this sample may be carry-over from other donors' samples.

For the CDR3, the DNA is TGTGCCAGCAGTCATATCGGGGGGACCTACGAGCAGTACTTC. As protein: CASSHIGGTYEQYF. This chain links TRBV27 with TRBJ2-7, with TRBD2 matching over 7 bases. V shed 5 bases, J shed 2 bases, and the junction held 6 bases outside the gene matches. The length of the CDR3 is 14 residues. The germline V gene encodes CDR1 MNHEY and CDR2 SMNVEV (reference sequence).

DNA of the CDR3: TGTGCCAGCAGTTCTACAGCGTATGGGTCCGAGCAGTACTTC. Protein: CASSSTAYGSEQYF. The chain combines TRBV7-6 with TRBJ2-7; unclear D gene. The ends were cut back, 6 bases at V and 6 bases at J, with 18 bases in the middle. Germline V gives CDR1 SGHVS, CDR2 FNYEAQ. The CDR3 contains 14 residues.

V is TRBV10-3 and J is TRBJ1-1, with 7 bases fitting TRBD1. The CDR3 is 15 residues long. The ends lost 4 bases at V and 0 bases at J; junction bases unmatched: 5. The germline gives CDR1 ENHRY, CDR2 SYGVKD. DNA of the CDR3: TGTGCCATCAGTGCGAGACAGGGAATGAACACTGAAGCTTTCTTT. This codes for CAISARQGMNTEAFF.

The DNA for the CDR3 is TGTGCCGCCGCCGGGGGGGGGAATCAGCCCCAGCATTTT. This codes for CAAAGGGNQPQHF. The gene calls are TRBV19 and TRBJ1-5; maybe TRBD1 (5 bases). This CDR3 spans 13 amino acids. V lost 11 bases and J 4 bases, leaving 15 bases between the germline ends. CDR1 and CDR2 (germline): LNHDA, SQIVND (reference sequence).

This clone has just a few counts. The genes are TRBV7-2 and TRBJ2-1, with a possible D match to TRBD1 (6 bases). The CDR3 is 11 residues long. In germline, CDR1 is SGHTA, CDR2 FQGNSA. V was clipped by 8 bases and J by 4 bases, with 6 bases between them. The CDR3 nucleotides read TGTGCCAGCCAGGGGTACAATGAGCAGTTCTTC. Residues: CASQGYNEQFF.

In this sample, this clone turned up once. This CDR3 is also generated by other DNA sequences in the sample. The gene calls are TRBV9 and TRBJ1-1; D call uncertain. Germline lookup yields CDR1 SGDLS and CDR2 YYNGEE. The ends were cut back, 0 bases at V and 3 bases at J, with 6 bases in the middle. This CDR3 is built from 13 residues. As DNA, the CDR3 is TGTGCCAGCAGCGTAGGAAGGGACACTGAAGCTTTCTTT. Amino acids: CASSVGRDTEAFF.

This clone is medium-sized (0.01 to 0.1%) in the sample. The rearrangement joins TRBV28 to TRBJ2-7; possibly TRBD1 for D (6 bases). Deletions cut 3 bases from V and 6 bases from J, with 18 bases between. CDR1 is MDHEN and CDR2 is SYDVKM in the germline V gene. CDR3 length: 15 residues. The DNA for the CDR3 is TGTGCCAGCAGTTTTAGTAGCAGGGGTATAGGCGAGCAGTACTTC. The encoded protein is CASSFSSRGIGEQYF.

The chain recombines TRBV15 with TRBJ2-3; D is undetermined. Germline V lookup: CDR1 LNHNV, CDR2 YYDKDF (reference sequence). Trimming shortened V by 5 bases and J by 4 bases, and 7 bases separated the two germline ends. CDR3 length: 12 amino acids. DNA of the CDR3: TGTGCCACCAGCCCGACCGCAGATACGCAGTATTTT. This gives the protein CATSPTADTQYF. Looking up the rest from reference TRBV15 and TRBJ2-3 gives the full variable domain: DAMVIQNPRYQVTQFGKPVTLSCSQTLNHNVMYWYQQKSSQAPKLLFHYYDKDFNNEADTPDNFQSRRPNTSFCFLDIRSPGLGDTAMYLCATSPTADTQYFGPGTRLTVL.

The rearrangement joins TRBV30 to TRBJ2-7; 7 bases line up with TRBD2. The CDR3 is made up of 15 amino acids. CDR1 and CDR2 from the germline V gene are GTSNPN and SVGIG (reference sequence). V was clipped by 1 base and J by 1 base; unmatched bases: 7. As DNA, the CDR3 is TGTGCCTGGAGTGCCCCGGGGGGTGCATCCTACGAGCAGTACTTC. It yields the protein CAWSAPGGASYEQYF.

The CDR3 bases are TGCGCCAGCAGCTCCCATGATAGCGGGAGGTTCTACAATGAGCAGTTCTTC. Translating it yields CASSSHDSGRFYNEQFF. The J gene is TRBJ2-1, the V gene TRBV4-3, with TRBD2 identical over 10 bases. V lost 5 bases to trimming and J lost 3 bases; unmatched junction nucleotides: 10. Germline assignment: CDR1 LGHNA and CDR2 YSLEER. The CDR3 has 17 amino acids.

The CDR3: CASLDRGRIWDNQPQHF. The CDR3 nucleotides read TGTGCCAGCCTAGACAGGGGGCGTATCTGGGACAATCAGCCCCAGCATTTT. The V and J genes are TRBV28 and TRBJ1-5, with 10 bases identical to TRBD1. Germline loops: CDR1 MDHEN, CDR2 SYDVKM. This CDR3 has 17 residues. V lost 8 bases, J lost 3 bases, and 13 bases stayed unmatched.

The V call is TRBV29-1, the J call TRBJ2-2; D not resolved. The CDR3 length is 11 residues. Germline CDR1 SQVTM, CDR2 ANQGSEA. V lost 5 bases and J 7 bases, leaving 8 bases between the germline ends. The CDR3 DNA reads as TGCAGCGTTCTGTTGGGCGGGGAGCTGTTTTTT. Protein product: CSVLLGGELFF.

In its sample, this clone was seen once. This sequence joins TRBV19 and TRBJ2-1; possibly TRBD1 for D (6 bases). CDR3 length: 16 residues. The V gene lost 5 bases and the J gene lost 8 bases, with 22 bases spanning the gap. Per the germline V gene, CDR1 is LNHDA and CDR2 is SQIVND (reference sequence). CDR3 residues: CASSGWAGVGWDEQFF. CDR3 sequence (DNA): TGTGCCAGTAGTGGTTGGGCAGGGGTGGGATGGGATGAGCAGTTCTTC.

This clone was recorded only once. V is TRBV29-1 and J is TRBJ2-5; D remains unclear. V lost 7 bases to trimming and J lost 1 base, with 10 bases between them. The germline V gene encodes CDR1 SQVTM and CDR2 ANQGSEA. The CDR3 is made up of 12 amino acids. The CDR3 is CSARAGQETQYF. DNA for the CDR3: TGCAGCGCCCGGGCCGGCCAAGAGACCCAGTACTTC.

This clone has ten or more counts. The J gene is TRBJ1-4, the V gene TRBV5-5; D gene uncertain. CDR3 length: 14 amino acids. Trimming shortened V by 7 bases and J by 8 bases, and 18 bases separated the two germline ends. Germline values: CDR1 SGHKS, CDR2 YYEKEE (reference sequence). The CDR3 bases are TGTGCCAGCGCCAAAGACGGACGGTCAGAAAAACTGTTTTTT. Translation gives CASAKDGRSEKLFF.

The rearrangement uses TRBV7-9 and TRBJ2-4; no firm D call. V was cut by 1 base and J by 0 bases, with 7 bases left in between. This CDR3 region has 15 residues. Germline V CDR1 and CDR2: SEHNR, FQNEAQ (reference sequence). The CDR3: CASSLVSLAKNIQYF. The CDR3 DNA reads as TGTGCCAGCAGCTTAGTGAGTCTAGCCAAAAACATTCAGTACTTC.

The chain's CDR3 is CASHAGTGELFF. Written as DNA, the CDR3 is TGTGCCAGTCACGCTGGGACCGGGGAGCTGTTTTTT. This sequence joins TRBV9 and TRBJ2-2, with D unclear. Trimming cost V 8 bases and J 5 bases, with 10 bases left between them. The CDR3 length is 12 residues. The germline gives CDR1 SGDLS, CDR2 YYNGEE.

The CDR3 nucleotides read TGCGCCAGCAGCCAAGAAAGGACAGGGGCCCCGAGGTATGGCTACACCTTC. Amino acids: CASSQERTGAPRYGYTF. V usage is TRBV4-1 and J usage is TRBJ1-2; 9 bases agree with TRBD1. V lost 0 bases to trimming and J lost 5 bases; unmatched junction nucleotides: 10. The CDR3 extends over 17 amino acids. Germline lookup yields CDR1 MGHRA and CDR2 YSYEKL.

This rearrangement joins TRBV2 to TRBJ2-7; D perhaps matches TRBD2 (5 bases). CDR1 SNHLY and CDR2 FYNNEI come from the germline V gene. The CDR3 has 15 residues. V gave up 2 bases and J gave up 0 bases, with 11 bases separating them. CDR3 loop: CASSETGNLSYEQYF. CDR3 sequence (DNA): TGTGCCAGCAGTGAAACGGGGAACCTCTCCTACGAGCAGTACTTC.

The chain has TRBV28 and TRBJ2-7; possibly TRBD1 for D (5 bases). With 6 bases removed from V and 1 base from J, the gap between germline ends came to 25 bases. CDR3 length: 18 residues. Germline V gene lookup returns CDR1 MDHEN and CDR2 SYDVKM. The CDR3 DNA reads TGTGCCAGCAGCATGAACCTAGACAGTTTCGACCGATCCTACGAGCAGTACTTC. It codes for CASSMNLDSFDRSYEQYF.

This clone was observed a handful of times. This chain connects TRBV13 to TRBJ1-1, with 7 bases matching TRBD1. V lost 5 bases to trimming and J lost 1 base; unmatched junction nucleotides: 7. Germline V lookup: CDR1 PRHDT, CDR2 FYEKMQ (reference sequence). This CDR3 comprises 15 residues. The CDR3 spells CASSQARQGNTEAFF. In DNA, the CDR3 is TGTGCCAGCAGCCAAGCCAGACAGGGGAACACTGAAGCTTTCTTT.

This chain uses TRBV7-9 with TRBJ1-1; D is unclear. The ends were cut back, 5 bases at V and 11 bases at J, with 12 bases in the middle. The CDR3 totals 11 residues. The germline V gene encodes CDR1 SEHNR and CDR2 FQNEAQ (reference sequence). CDR3 loop: CASSGESTAFF. CDR3 DNA sequence: TGTGCCAGCAGCGGAGAAAGTACCGCTTTCTTT.

The chain couples TRBV9 to TRBJ1-2; 9 bases map to TRBD1. This CDR3 comprises 17 residues. The trim removed 4 bases at V and 8 bases at J, leaving 18 bases unmatched. Germline CDR1 and CDR2: SGDLS and YYNGEE. The CDR3 coding sequence is TGTGCCAGCAGCCTCGGGACCTCCGGGACAGGGCCTTGGGGCTACACCTTC. The encoded protein is CASSLGTSGTGPWGYTF. Variable domain in full (rest from reference TRBV9 and TRBJ1-2): DSGVTQTPKHLITATGQRVTLRCSPRSGDLSVYWYQQSLDQGLQFLIQYYNGEERAKGNILERFSAQQFPDLHSELNLSSLELGDSALYFCASSLGTSGTGPWGYTFGSGTRLTVV.

The chain couples TRBV7-9 to TRBJ2-5; TRBD2 matches at 11 bases. Near its end, the DNA agrees better with TRBJ2-7, so the J call may be wrong. CDR3 size: 18 residues. Germline CDR1 reads SEHNR; CDR2 reads FQNEAQ (reference sequence). The CDR3 spells CASSLEGRLAGLSYEQYF. The CDR3, as DNA: TGTGCCAGCAGCTTAGAGGGCCGACTAGCGGGACTATCCTACGAGCAGTACTTC.

The V and J genes are TRBV7-8 and TRBJ1-2; D call uncertain. V shed 1 base and J shed 4 bases, with 4 bases lying between them. The length of the CDR3 is 12 residues. The germline V gene has CDR1 SGHVS and CDR2 FQNEAQ. CDR3 in DNA: TGTGCCAGCAGCTTAGTAACCTATGGCTACACCTTC. Translating gives CASSLVTYGYTF.

Only a few counts were recorded for this clone. J is TRBJ1-1 and V is TRBV5-4, with TRBD1 matching over 7 bases. The CDR3 loop spans 15 amino acids. V shed 0 bases and J 4 bases; nucleotides not matched to a gene: 6. Germline V gene sequence: CDR1 SGHNT, CDR2 YYREEE (reference sequence). The CDR3 is CASSLDRGGGTEAFF. The DNA of the CDR3 is TGTGCCAGCAGCTTGGACAGGGGAGGTGGCACTGAAGCTTTCTTT.

The rearrangement links TRBV5-6 to TRBJ2-7, with D maybe TRBD1 (6 bases). This CDR3 is built from 14 residues. Germline CDR1 is SGHDT and CDR2 is YYEEEE. The V end was cut by 0 bases, the J end by 4 bases, with 11 bases between. The CDR3 is CASSLGRGNYEQYF. The CDR3 region has the DNA TGTGCCAGCAGCTTGGGCAGGGGTAATTACGAGCAGTACTTC.